A single sample is the source of the 9 T cell receptor beta chains below, sequenced in a study of long-term antiretroviral therapy in people with HIV. Running of the v3.0 immunoSEQ assay took place at survey level. Using immunoSEQ multiplex PCR, the repertoire was profiled, and TCRdb retains in-frame clones only, with some absent. The data contain 21,000 or so clones, 88% of them singletons. This specimen consisted of unsorted PBMCs, obtained 2.3 years after starting antiretroviral therapy. These receptors all come from a man in his sixties with HIV.

The chain joins TRBV4-3 to TRBJ1-1; 8 nucleotides line up with TRBD1. Trimming at V came to 1 base and at J to 3 bases, leaving 4 bases not matched to a gene. The CDR3 is 15 residues long. Germline values: CDR1 LGHNA, CDR2 YSLEER. The CDR3 sequence: CASSQGQGRDTEAFF. The CDR3 nucleotides read TGCGCCAGCAGCCAAGGACAGGGGAGGGACACTGAAGCTTTCTTT.

This chain joins TRBV9 and TRBJ2-2, with D unresolved. The V gene's germline CDR1 is SGDLS and CDR2 YYNGEE. Trimming took 7 bases from V and 7 from J, leaving 8 bases between them. This CDR3 is built from 11 residues. In nucleotides, the CDR3 is TGTGCCAGCGACGGGTACGGGGAGCTGTTTTTT. The encoded protein is CASDGYGELFF.

The V and J genes are TRBV6-1 and TRBJ2-1; perhaps TRBD2 as D (5 bases). In germline, CDR1 is MNHNS, CDR2 SASEGT. The CDR3 has 13 residues. Between the trimmed V and J ends, which lost 10 bases and 4 bases, there was a span of 14 bases. CDR3: CATRTSLYNEQFF. The DNA of the CDR3 is TGTGCCACTCGTACTAGTCTATACAATGAGCAGTTCTTC.

The rearrangement uses TRBV10-2 and TRBJ2-7, with 10 bases fitting TRBD2. The CDR3 runs to 18 residues. The trim removed 3 bases at V and 4 bases at J, leaving 15 bases unmatched. Germline V gives CDR1 WSHSY, CDR2 SAAADI. This chain's CDR3 is CASSDSDLMLAGVYEQYF. The CDR3 region has the DNA TGCGCCAGCAGTGACTCTGATTTAATGCTAGCGGGAGTTTACGAGCAGTACTTC.

V is TRBV7-9 and J is TRBJ2-4; tentative D call: TRBD1 (6 bases). Trimming took 5 bases from V and 2 from J, leaving 13 bases between them. This CDR3 has 15 amino acids. Germline values: CDR1 SEHNR, CDR2 FQNEAQ (reference sequence). The CDR3 region is CASSLIQGTKNIQYF. In DNA, the CDR3 is TGTGCCAGCAGCCTAATACAGGGCACCAAAAACATTCAGTACTTC.

The chain is built from TRBV5-1 and TRBJ1-1; D gene ambiguous. The CDR3 spans 14 residues. V dropped 0 bases and J dropped 4 bases, with 10 bases sitting between them. Germline CDR1 is SGHRS and CDR2 is YFSETQ. The CDR3 sequence: CASSLGGFGTEAFF. The CDR3 nucleotides read TGCGCCAGCAGCTTGGGTGGTTTTGGCACTGAAGCTTTCTTT. Based on the CDR3 plus reference TRBV5-1 and TRBJ1-1, the full variable domain is KAGVTQTPRYLIKTRGQQVTLSCSPISGHRSVSWYQQTPGQGLQFLFEYFSETQRNKGNFPGRFSGRQFSNSRSEMNVSTLELGDSALYLCASSLGGFGTEAFFGQGTRLTVV.

The chain recombines TRBV9 with TRBJ2-2, with D unclear. In germline, CDR1 is SGDLS, CDR2 YYNGEE. V was pared by 0 bases and J by 0 bases, with 6 bases between. The CDR3 totals 15 residues. In nucleotides, the CDR3 is TGTGCCAGCAGCGTAGCTTTGGCGAACACCGGGGAGCTGTTTTTT. This gives the protein CASSVALANTGELFF. Full variable domain (missing parts from reference TRBV9 and TRBJ2-2): DSGVTQTPKHLITATGQRVTLRCSPRSGDLSVYWYQQSLDQGLQFLIQYYNGEERAKGNILERFSAQQFPDLHSELNLSSLELGDSALYFCASSVALANTGELFFGEGSRLTVL.

Notes on this clone: The junction shows a germline mismatch at one end, possibly a read error. The chain joins TRBV7-7 to TRBJ1-4, with D maybe TRBD1 (6 bases). Germline V gene data show CDR1 as SSHAT and CDR2 as FNYEAQ (reference sequence). The CDR3 loop spans 15 amino acids. CDR3 residues: CASSLTWGLNEKLFF. The CDR3 bases are TGTGCTAGCAGCTTAACGTGGGGGCTTAACGAAAAACTGTTTTTT.

The chain combines TRBV18 with TRBJ2-3; 7 bases are a match to TRBD1. Germline CDR1 and CDR2: KGHSH and LQKENI. The CDR3 is made up of 15 amino acids. V shed 3 bases and J 2 bases; nucleotides not matched to a gene: 5. The CDR3 protein is CASSPTGPPTDTQYF. CDR3 bases: TGTGCCAGCTCACCGACAGGGCCCCCCACAGATACGCAGTATTTT.